The 21 T cell receptor beta chains presented below share a single source sample, sequenced in a study of blood T cell repertoires in COVID-19. The protocol was immunoSEQ multiplex PCR, while the TCRdb copy is restricted to in-frame clones and leaves out a portion. The sample lists fewer than 35,000 clones, approximately 91% occurring once. The specimen sequenced was peripheral blood. These receptors were collected from a man between 65 and 85 years old with active COVID-19.

The chain carries TRBV6-2 or TRBV6-3 and TRBJ1-1; possible D gene TRBD1, 5 bases. Germline CDR1 and CDR2: MNHEY and SVGEGT. Trimming cost V 0 bases and J 7 bases, with 15 bases left between them. CDR3 length: 15 residues. The CDR3 is CASSYSIAARDEAFF. The CDR3 bases are TGTGCCAGCAGTTACTCGATCGCAGCCAGGGATGAAGCTTTCTTT.

This chain joins TRBV6-2 or TRBV6-3 and TRBJ1-1; TRBD1 agrees at 8 bases. CDR1 and CDR2 (germline): MNHEY, SVGEGT. V gave up 6 bases and J gave up 4 bases; unmatched junction bases: 7. This CDR3 region has 14 residues. The CDR3 here is CASSFDRGATEAFF. Here the CDR3 DNA reads TGTGCCAGCAGCTTTGACAGGGGAGCCACTGAAGCTTTCTTT.

There are a few counts of this clone. J is TRBJ1-3 and V is TRBV7-9, with D tentatively TRBD1 (5 bases). V lost 2 bases, J lost 0 bases, and 20 bases lay in between. Germline V gene lookup returns CDR1 SEHNR and CDR2 FQNEAQ (reference sequence). CDR3 length: 19 residues. The CDR3 sequence: CASSLSGIGGRSSGNTIYF. For the CDR3, the DNA is TGTGCCAGCAGCTTATCGGGGATCGGGGGAAGAAGCTCTGGAAACACCATATATTTT.

The chain combines TRBV12-5 with TRBJ1-4; 7 positions agree with TRBD1. This CDR3 spans 17 amino acids. Germline V lookup: CDR1 LGHNT, CDR2 FRNRAP. V lost 1 base, J lost 4 bases, and 9 bases stayed unmatched. The CDR3 bases are TGTGCTAGTGGTTTGGATGGGACAGATCATAGTAATGAAAAACTGTTTTTT. Its translation: CASGLDGTDHSNEKLFF. Variable domain in full (rest from reference TRBV12-5 and TRBJ1-4): DARVTQTPRHKVTEMGQEVTMRCQPILGHNTVFWYRQTMMQGLELLAYFRNRAPLDDSGMPKDRFSAEMPDATLATLKIQPSEPRDSAVYFCASGLDGTDHSNEKLFFGSGTQLSVL.

The J gene is TRBJ2-7, the V gene TRBV14; D gene unclear. Germline lookup yields CDR1 SGHDN and CDR2 FVKESK. V dropped 3 bases and J dropped 0 bases, with 6 bases sitting between them. CDR3 length equals 13 residues. The CDR3 here is CASSQSVSYEQYF. Written as DNA, the CDR3 is TGTGCCAGCAGCCAGTCAGTCTCCTACGAGCAGTACTTC.

The V call is TRBV7-9, the J call TRBJ1-1, with 11 bases identical to TRBD1. Germline lookup yields CDR1 SEHNR and CDR2 FQNEAQ (reference sequence). With 1 base clipped from V and 6 bases from J, the junction kept 4 bases outside the gene matches. This CDR3 spans 15 amino acids. CDR3 bases: TGTGCCAGCAGCTTAGGAAGGGGACAGGGGGCTGAAGCTTTCTTT. This gives the protein CASSLGRGQGAEAFF.

The gene calls are TRBV21-1 and TRBJ2-3; the table calls TRBD2, which could not be checked here. TRBV21-1 is noted as a pseudogene. This CDR3 comprises 15 residues. In nucleotides, the CDR3 is TGTGCCAGACGGGGGTACGCTAGCGGTACAGATACGCAGTATTTT. Its protein is CARRGYASGTDTQYF.

The chain recombines TRBV28 with TRBJ2-1; 8 bases match TRBD2. The CDR3 is 17 amino acids. V lost 2 bases and J lost 3; bases outside the gene matches: 9. Germline V gives CDR1 MDHEN, CDR2 SYDVKM. The CDR3: CASSLAGAGAHYNEQFF. The CDR3 DNA is TGTGCCAGCAGTTTAGCGGGAGCGGGGGCCCACTACAATGAGCAGTTCTTC.

V is TRBV9 and J is TRBJ1-4; D perhaps matches TRBD1 (6 bases). This CDR3 has 15 amino acids. Germline values: CDR1 SGDLS, CDR2 YYNGEE. V lost 3 bases and J lost 2, with 11 bases in between. The CDR3 protein is CASSATGTTNEKLFF. The CDR3 DNA reads as TGTGCCAGCAGCGCCACAGGGACGACTAATGAAAAACTGTTTTTT.

This rearrangement joins TRBV5-1 to TRBJ1-2, with a weak D call TRBD1 (6 bases). The CDR3 is 14 amino acids. The germline V gene has CDR1 SGHRS and CDR2 YFSETQ. V was clipped by 4 bases and J by 4 bases, with 14 bases between them. The CDR3 nucleotides are TGCGCCAGCAGCCACGTCAGGACAGTCTATGGCTACACCTTC. Translating it yields CASSHVRTVYGYTF. Using reference TRBV5-1 and TRBJ1-2 for the parts outside the CDR3, the full variable domain is KAGVTQTPRYLIKTRGQQVTLSCSPISGHRSVSWYQQTPGQGLQFLFEYFSETQRNKGNFPGRFSGRQFSNSRSEMNVSTLELGDSALYLCASSHVRTVYGYTFGSGTRLTVV.

The CDR3 loop is CASSSTELSNQPQHF. DNA of the CDR3: TGTGCCAGCAGTTCCACAGAACTCAGCAATCAGCCCCAGCATTTT. The chain employs TRBV2 and TRBJ1-5; D not resolved. Trimming left V 5 bases short and J 1 base short, with 12 bases between. The germline V gene encodes CDR1 SNHLY and CDR2 FYNNEI. This CDR3 contains 15 residues.

This rearrangement joins TRBV5-4 to TRBJ2-7; the match to TRBD2 covers 9 bases. Germline trimming cut 5 bases from V and 2 bases from J; bases unmatched to any gene: 11. Germline-derived CDR1 and CDR2 are SGHNT and YYREEE (reference sequence). The CDR3 totals 16 residues. The CDR3 DNA reads as TGTGCCAGCAGTGGAGGGGGTCTAGCGGGGCCCTACGAGCAGTACTTC. Translated: CASSGGGLAGPYEQYF.

The chain couples TRBV7-9 to TRBJ1-1; 7 bases are a match to TRBD1. The CDR3 totals 15 residues. Germline V gene lookup returns CDR1 SEHNR and CDR2 FQNEAQ (reference sequence). Trimming removed 1 base from V and 3 bases from J; junction bases left unmatched: 5. CDR3 sequence reads: CASSLDPGGYTEAFF. CDR3 nucleotides: TGTGCCAGCAGCTTAGACCCAGGGGGTTACACTGAAGCTTTCTTT. Variable domain in full (rest from reference TRBV7-9 and TRBJ1-1): DTGVSQNPRHKITKRGQNVTFRCDPISEHNRLYWYRQTLGQGPEFLTYFQNEAQLEKSRLLSDRFSAERPKGSFSTLEIQRTEQGDSAMYLCASSLDPGGYTEAFFGQGTRLTVV.

Only one count was recorded for this clone. This chain connects TRBV6-5 to TRBJ1-5; 8 nucleotides agree with TRBD1. Losses at the gene ends were 7 bases for V and 2 bases for J; bases not matched to a gene: 7. Per the germline V gene, CDR1 is MNHEY and CDR2 is SVGAGI. The CDR3 loop spans 15 amino acids. The CDR3 DNA reads as TGTGCCAGCACCCGGACAGGGACTGGCAATCAGCCCCAGCATTTT. Translation: CASTRTGTGNQPQHF.

This CDR3 is CASSHSRQGEKDGYTF. CDR3 DNA sequence: TGCGCCAGCAGCCATTCCCGTCAGGGGGAAAAGGATGGCTACACCTTC. The V call is TRBV4-3, the J call TRBJ1-2; TRBD1 aligns across 7 bases. The ends lost 3 bases at V and 6 bases at J; junction bases unmatched: 13. The germline V gene encodes CDR1 LGHNA and CDR2 YSLEER. The CDR3 contains 16 residues.

This clone has just one count. The rearrangement links TRBV5-4 to TRBJ1-2; 10 bases line up with TRBD1. V was pared by 4 bases and J by 5 bases, with 5 bases of the junction left unmatched. The CDR3 loop spans 14 amino acids. Germline V CDR1 and CDR2: SGHNT, YYREEE (reference sequence). The CDR3 is CASSHSGQGYGYTF. The CDR3, as DNA: TGTGCCAGCAGCCATTCGGGACAGGGGTATGGCTACACCTTC.

The chain couples TRBV5-6 to TRBJ1-2, with 8 positions matching TRBD1. CDR1 is SGHDT and CDR2 is YYEEEE in the germline V gene. This CDR3 is built from 16 residues. Unmatched junction bases numbered 10, after V lost 6 bases and J lost 0 bases. Here the CDR3 reads CASTLPGGASNYGYTF. The CDR3 DNA sequence: TGTGCCAGCACCTTACCAGGGGGCGCCTCTAACTATGGCTACACCTTC.

This clone was counted only a few times. This chain connects TRBV14 to TRBJ2-3, with a possible D match to TRBD1 (6 bases). V was clipped by 4 bases and J by 2 bases, with 19 bases between them. The CDR3 extends over 17 amino acids. Germline V lookup: CDR1 SGHDN, CDR2 FVKESK. The CDR3 region has the DNA TGTGCCAGCAGCCCGCAGATCGACAGGTTTCTCACAGATACGCAGTATTTT. Translating it yields CASSPQIDRFLTDTQYF.

The chain uses TRBV7-2 and TRBJ2-1; D not resolved. CDR1 is SGHTA and CDR2 is FQGNSA in the germline V gene. This CDR3 comprises 14 residues. V lost 0 bases and J 4 bases, leaving 7 bases between the germline ends. CDR3 protein: CASSLARSYNEQFF. As DNA, the CDR3 is TGTGCCAGCAGCTTAGCCCGGTCTTACAATGAGCAGTTCTTC.

CDR3 region: CASSQLRDSLNTGELFF. The CDR3 DNA follows: TGCGCCAGCAGCCAACTCCGGGACAGCCTAAACACCGGGGAGCTGTTTTTT. V is TRBV4-1 and J is TRBJ2-2; 7 nucleotides align to TRBD1. Unmatched junction bases numbered 8, after V lost 2 bases and J lost 2 bases. The germline V gene encodes CDR1 MGHRA and CDR2 YSYEKL. The CDR3 has 17 residues.

V is TRBV7-9 and J is TRBJ1-2; 7 bases are shared with TRBD1. From germline, CDR1 is SEHNR and CDR2 FQNEAQ (reference sequence). CDR3 length: 17 amino acids. Trimming removed 1 base from V and 1 base from J; junction bases left unmatched: 9. The CDR3 region has the DNA TGTGCCAGCAGCTTAGGGGAGACAGGGTTTGATAACTATGGCTACACCTTC. This sequence encodes CASSLGETGFDNYGYTF. The full variable domain, rest sourced from reference TRBV7-9 and TRBJ1-2, is DTGVSQNPRHKITKRGQNVTFRCDPISEHNRLYWYRQTLGQGPEFLTYFQNEAQLEKSRLLSDRFSAERPKGSFSTLEIQRTEQGDSAMYLCASSLGETGFDNYGYTFGSGTRLTVV.